A single sample is the source of the 26 T cell receptor beta chains below, sequenced in a study of blood T cell repertoires in COVID-19. The repertoire was sequenced with immunoSEQ multiplex PCR; TCRdb's copy has only in-frame clones and lacks some. The table includes about 270,000 clones, around 86% detected once. Sequencing was done on a sample of peripheral blood. Every receptor here comes from a man in his forties with active or convalescent COVID-19.

This clone has only one observation. The chain employs TRBV10-3 and TRBJ1-2; 8 bases fit TRBD1. Trimming cost V 10 bases and J 0 bases; bases outside gene matches: 4. CDR3 length: 13 amino acids. The germline V gene has CDR1 ENHRY and CDR2 SYGVKD. CDR3 nucleotides: TGTGCCAGCAGGGGGCTAGCTAACTATGGCTACACCTTC. Translation: CASRGLANYGYTF.

The chain uses TRBV30 and TRBJ2-3; TRBD2 aligns across 8 bases. CDR1 and CDR2 (germline): GTSNPN, SVGIG (reference sequence). The CDR3 is 14 residues long. Unmatched junction bases numbered 7, after V lost 1 base and J lost 7 bases. This chain's CDR3 is CAWSAGGIRHTQYF. As DNA, the CDR3 is TGTGCCTGGAGTGCGGGGGGGATCAGGCATACGCAGTATTTT.

V usage is TRBV7-6 and J usage is TRBJ2-6, with D possibly TRBD1 on 5 matching bases. The CDR3 spans 16 residues. Trimming stripped 5 bases from V and 1 base from J, with 12 bases between. Germline V lookup: CDR1 SGHVS, CDR2 FNYEAQ. The CDR3 protein is CASSQDQGSGANVLTF. DNA of the CDR3: TGTGCCAGCAGCCAGGACCAGGGATCTGGGGCCAACGTCCTGACTTTC. Full variable domain (outside the CDR3, taken from reference TRBV7-6 and TRBJ2-6): GAGVSQSPRYKVTKRGQDVALRCDPISGHVSLYWYRQALGQGPEFLTYFNYEAQQDKSGLPNDRFSAERPEGSISTLTIQRTEQRDSAMYRCASSQDQGSGANVLTFGAGSRLTVL.

This chain connects TRBV7-3 to TRBJ2-1; 8 bases align to TRBD2. Losses at the gene ends were 3 bases for V and 2 bases for J; bases not matched to a gene: 6. The CDR3 totals 16 residues. From germline, CDR1 is SGHTA and CDR2 FQGTGA. CDR3 in amino acids: CASSLFPGGAYNEQFF. As DNA, the CDR3 is TGTGCCAGCAGCTTGTTTCCCGGGGGGGCCTACAATGAGCAGTTCTTC.

The chain has TRBV11-2 and TRBJ2-7, with 8 bases fitting TRBD2. Germline lookup yields CDR1 SGHAT and CDR2 FQNNGV. The CDR3 covers 14 residues. With V trimmed by 1 base and J by 7 bases, 6 bases remained unmatched. The CDR3 sequence is CASSLAGGPEEQYF. In DNA form, the CDR3 reads TGTGCCAGCAGCTTAGCGGGAGGGCCGGAAGAGCAGTACTTC.

This clone was detected a few times. V and J are TRBV4-1 and TRBJ2-7; TRBD2 matches at 8 bases. CDR3 size: 18 residues. The J segment lost 2 bases and the V segment lost 0 bases, leaving 12 bases of the junction unmatched. Germline assignment: CDR1 MGHRA and CDR2 YSYEKL. CDR3 amino acids: CASSQEGTGRGVPYEQYF. The CDR3 DNA is TGCGCCAGCAGCCAAGAGGGGACGGGGCGGGGGGTCCCCTACGAGCAGTACTTC.

The chain recombines TRBV3-1 (or the pseudogene TRBV3-2) with TRBJ1-5; maybe TRBD1 (5 bases). The germline CDR1 and CDR2 sequences are LGHDT and YNNKEL (reference sequence). V shed 1 base and J shed 4 bases, with 11 bases lying between them. There are 15 residues in the CDR3. CDR3 region: CASSQGRGGNQPQHF. In DNA form, the CDR3 reads TGTGCCAGCAGCCAAGGGAGGGGAGGGAATCAGCCCCAGCATTTT.

The chain is built from TRBV3-1 (or the pseudogene TRBV3-2) and TRBJ1-2, with 7 bases matching TRBD1. This CDR3 has 14 amino acids. Germline V gene data show CDR1 as LGHDT and CDR2 as YNNKEL (reference sequence). V gave up 4 bases and J gave up 5 bases; unmatched junction bases: 7. This CDR3 reads CASSPSQGVYGYTF. The DNA for the CDR3 is TGTGCCAGCAGCCCCAGCCAGGGGGTGTATGGCTACACCTTC.

V and J are TRBV27 and TRBJ1-2; D is uncertain. Trimming left V 6 bases short and J 8 bases short, with 22 bases between. Germline CDR1 MNHEY, CDR2 SMNVEV (reference sequence). CDR3 length: 15 amino acids. The DNA for the CDR3 is TGTGCCAGCAGCCCCGGAGGGAGCGCTTTGTCAGGCTACACCTTC. Its protein product is CASSPGGSALSGYTF.

The rearrangement joins TRBV30 to TRBJ1-5, with no clear D. The V and J ends lost 1 base and 6 bases respectively, with 10 bases between them. The CDR3 has 13 residues. Germline V gives CDR1 GTSNPN, CDR2 SVGIG (reference sequence). The CDR3 is CAWSDPGFQPQHF. The DNA for the CDR3 is TGTGCCTGGAGTGACCCGGGGTTTCAGCCCCAGCATTTT.

The gene calls are TRBV28 and TRBJ1-3; 11 positions agree with TRBD1. Germline CDR1 MDHEN, CDR2 SYDVKM. CDR3 size: 11 residues. Trimming at V came to 5 bases and at J to 15 bases, leaving 3 bases not matched to a gene. The CDR3 coding sequence is TGTGCCAGCAGTAGGGACAGGGGGGAATATTTT. Translating it yields CASSRDRGEYF.

This clone has just one count. J is TRBJ2-1 and V is TRBV7-9, with TRBD2 matching 7 bases. Germline-derived CDR1 and CDR2 are SEHNR and FQNEAQ (reference sequence). The CDR3 is made up of 17 amino acids. Germline trimming cut 3 bases from V and 8 bases from J; bases unmatched to any gene: 16. The CDR3 DNA is TGTGCCAGCAGCTTCGGACCCCGGAGACTAGCAGGCGATGAGCAGTTCTTC. Protein: CASSFGPRRLAGDEQFF.

This chain uses TRBV4-1 with TRBJ2-1; 8 bases fit TRBD2. The V gene end was trimmed by 5 bases and the J gene end by 3 bases; junction bases not matched to a gene: 6. Germline V gene data show CDR1 as MGHRA and CDR2 as YSYEKL. This CDR3 region has 15 residues. The CDR3 nucleotides read TGCGCCAGCAGCACGGGACTAGGGGTCTACAATGAGCAGTTCTTC. Translating gives CASSTGLGVYNEQFF.

V and J are TRBV7-2 and TRBJ2-7, with 9 bases aligning to TRBD1. Germline V gives CDR1 SGHTA, CDR2 FQGNSA. Trimming removed 2 bases from V and 1 base from J; junction bases left unmatched: 6. This CDR3 is built from 16 residues. The CDR3 DNA sequence: TGTGCCAGCAGCTTAACCGGGACAGGGAAATCCTACGAGCAGTACTTC. Translating gives CASSLTGTGKSYEQYF.

The rearrangement uses TRBV11-3 and TRBJ2-3, with a weak D call TRBD2 (6 bases). V was cut by 1 base and J by 2 bases, with 13 bases left in between. There are 16 residues in the CDR3. The germline V gene encodes CDR1 SGHNT and CDR2 YENEEA. CDR3 coding DNA: TGTGCCAGCAGCTTAGGACCACGACTAGTCACAGATACGCAGTATTTT. Its translation is CASSLGPRLVTDTQYF.

This chain uses TRBV12-3 or TRBV12-4 with TRBJ1-1; no clear D gene. This CDR3 is built from 11 residues. V was shortened by 6 bases and J by 6 bases, with 8 bases between the two germline ends. In DNA, the CDR3 is TGTGCCAGCAGCGCGGTAGCTGAAGCTTTCTTT. This encodes CASSAVAEAFF.

This clone occurred once. The chain carries TRBV24-1 and TRBJ2-3; D gene uncertain. The germline V gene has CDR1 KGHDR and CDR2 SFDVKD. The V and J ends lost 4 bases and 2 bases respectively, with 12 bases between them. The CDR3 is 15 amino acids. As DNA, the CDR3 is TGTGCCACCAGTGACCGTACGCGTCTCACAGATACGCAGTATTTT. This gives the protein CATSDRTRLTDTQYF.

The J gene is TRBJ1-1, the V gene TRBV7-3, with D uncertain. Trimming stripped 5 bases from V and 2 bases from J, with 12 bases between. This CDR3 has 14 residues. The germline V gene has CDR1 SGHTA and CDR2 FQGTGA. DNA for the CDR3: TGTGCCAGCAGCGTGCGGGGTTTTAACACTGAAGCTTTCTTT. It codes for CASSVRGFNTEAFF.

The chain carries TRBV30 and TRBJ2-3; 8 bases line up with TRBD2. The CDR3 is 15 amino acids. Germline CDR1 GTSNPN, CDR2 SVGIG (reference sequence). V was pared by 5 bases and J by 4 bases, with 11 bases of the junction left unmatched. CDR3 residues: CAWGGLEGGSDTQYF. The DNA for the CDR3 is TGTGCCTGGGGGGGACTAGAAGGCGGGTCAGATACGCAGTATTTT.

The genes are TRBV19 and TRBJ1-4; D is perhaps TRBD1 (5 bases). This CDR3 has 15 residues. Germline V gene data show CDR1 as LNHDA and CDR2 as SQIVND (reference sequence). The V end lost 5 bases, the J end lost 0 bases, and 10 bases lay between the germline ends. The CDR3 sequence is CASSFEQATNEKLFF. CDR3 DNA: TGTGCCAGTAGTTTCGAACAGGCAACTAATGAAAAACTGTTTTTT.

The J gene is TRBJ2-1, the V gene TRBV19, with D perhaps matching TRBD1 (6 bases). This CDR3 is built from 19 residues. The V and J ends lost 5 bases and 0 bases respectively, with 23 bases between them. Germline assignment: CDR1 LNHDA and CDR2 SQIVND (reference sequence). The CDR3 protein is CASSPRGSSFSSSYNEQFF. CDR3 bases: TGTGCCAGTAGTCCCAGGGGTTCCTCTTTTTCAAGCTCCTACAATGAGCAGTTCTTC. Complete variable domain (other parts from reference TRBV19 and TRBJ2-1): DGGITQSPKYLFRKEGQNVTLSCEQNLNHDAMYWYRQDPGQGLRLIYYSQIVNDFQKGDIAEGYSVSREKKESFPLTVTSAQKNPTAFYLCASSPRGSSFSSSYNEQFFGPGTRLTVL.

This chain links TRBV11-2 with TRBJ1-1; the D is unclear. CDR1 and CDR2 from the germline V gene are SGHAT and FQNNGV. The V end was cut by 2 bases, the J end by 5 bases, with 21 bases between. This CDR3 region has 17 residues. The CDR3 sequence: CASSLLAPRSFRTEAFF. CDR3 bases: TGTGCCAGCAGCTTATTGGCCCCCAGGTCTTTTAGGACTGAAGCTTTCTTT.

This chain links TRBV2 with TRBJ1-1, with 9 bases matching TRBD1. V lost 5 bases to trimming and J lost 2 bases; unmatched junction nucleotides: 3. The CDR3 sequence is 14 residues long. Looked up from germline, CDR1 is SNHLY and CDR2 is FYNNEI. The CDR3 loop reads CASSPTGGNTEAFF. CDR3 bases: TGTGCCAGCAGTCCGACAGGGGGAAACACTGAAGCTTTCTTT.

The genes are TRBV30 and TRBJ1-6, with D tentatively TRBD1 (5 bases). Trimming took 0 bases from V and 8 from J, leaving 17 bases between them. The CDR3 length is 16 residues. CDR1 is GTSNPN, CDR2 SVGIG, per germline (reference sequence). This chain's CDR3 is CAWSVFGRADYSPLHF. CDR3 sequence (DNA): TGTGCCTGGAGTGTCTTCGGCAGGGCCGATTATTCACCCCTCCACTTT.

This clone has a single count. The chain combines TRBV3-1 (or the pseudogene TRBV3-2) with TRBJ2-4; D is perhaps TRBD1 (5 bases). The CDR3 covers 15 residues. V gave up 0 bases and J gave up 6 bases, with 12 bases separating them. The germline CDR1 and CDR2 sequences are LGHDT and YNNKEL (reference sequence). The CDR3 here is CASSQDRVGGNIQYF. CDR3 coding DNA: TGTGCCAGCAGCCAAGACAGGGTGGGTGGAAACATTCAGTACTTC.

This sequence joins TRBV2 and TRBJ2-7; TRBD2 is a possible D gene (5 bases). This CDR3 is 12 amino acids long. Germline values: CDR1 SNHLY, CDR2 FYNNEI. Trimming took 7 bases from V and 4 from J, leaving 11 bases between them. CDR3: CASTEGQYEQYF. The CDR3 nucleotides read TGTGCCAGCACCGAGGGCCAATACGAGCAGTACTTC.